One TCR beta chain is described in this entry. Its antigen remains undetermined. Per-base qualities were not stored, and no clone one base away is much larger. The germline V gene specifies SGHDT as CDR1 and YYEEEE as CDR2. After removal of 2 bases from V and 10 bases from J, the junction retains 14 bases not matched to a gene. The CDR3 goes from the cysteine to the phenylalanine over 16 residues. Only the CDR3 region is kept as DNA, spanning 48 bases read in frame from base 1. The cohort was made up of approximately 670 healthy bone marrow donors. All cohort members were sampled while nominally healthy, although unrecorded immune exposures were likely present. The donor was CMV seronegative and was included in the group of about 350 seronegative cohort members. Each donor provided a peripheral blood sample, and peripheral blood mononuclear cells were used for TCR beta sequencing. Genomic DNA extraction from the blood cell samples was performed with the Qiagen DNeasy Blood Extraction Kit.

This sample stems from a study of cytomegalovirus exposure and HLA in healthy donors (dated by TCRdb to about 2017). For context, the study as a whole: An earlier analysis of fewer than 750 of the donors reported 276 Gb of sequence data and about 120 million unique TCR beta sequences obtained from about 179 million T cells. High-throughput TCR immunosequencing, statistical association of individual TCRs with disease status, and machine learning were combined to predict cytomegalovirus infection status. Donor age, sex, ethnicity and CMV serostatus were compiled alongside the repertoire data. Of the roughly 400 genotyped donors, over 65% fell in the genetic ancestry cluster associated with self-reported Caucasian donors. All discovery cohort repertoires had been generated on a single sequencing platform. The study was designed to test whether signatures of past pathogen exposure could be identified by cataloging public T cell receptors. Because of strong linkage in the cohort, roughly five DR-DQ haplotypes were treated as single units for association and clustering. Rather than drawing on any new phenotypic data, the later analysis identified candidate immune exposures from TCR beta sequences and the way those sequences occurred across donors. Across 300 to 400 genotyped donors of the cohort, an average of approximately 240,000 unique TCR beta nucleotide sequences per donor were sequenced, and roughly 18% of those sequences were non-productive. In addition to the first cohort of 666 subjects, a separate validation cohort of approximately 120 different subjects was used. The study profiled the T cell repertoires of approximately 700 subjects by immunosequencing and related them to cytomegalovirus serostatus. A later analysis re-analyzed previously published TCR beta repertoires from 666 donors and added high-resolution HLA genotyping to study TCR occurrence patterns. The number of typed donors differed by locus: about 629-630 for A, B, C, DRB1 and DQB1; some 500 for DQA1; 606 for DPA1; and some 470 for DPB1. A later genetic analysis took genome-wide SNP genotypes for about 55% of the 666 donors and used that subset as a discovery cohort. In an earlier analysis of 587 of the donors, high-throughput TCR beta sequencing was used to judge whether each TCR beta V gene segment behaved as functional or pseudogenic. About 310 gigabases of sequencing data and tens of millions of unique TCR sequences were included in an early release covering 550 to 800 HLA-typed donors. HLA typing covered class I and class II loci at four-digit resolution. Here is what the overall study found, with its caveats: In a later analysis, HLA-associated TCR beta chains were found to be more clonally expanded and to have lower generation probabilities than equally common non-associated chains. In a later genetic analysis, a missense DCLRE1C variant was associated with V-gene and J-gene trimming of TCR beta chains, and the association was replicated in an independent cohort. A further reported finding was that TCR beta sequences accurately predicted the HLA-A and HLA-B alleles for most subjects in the first cohort. A cluster of highly shared sequence variants was judged likely to be a technical artifact of the sequencing pipeline. A later genetic analysis reported fewer N-insertions in productive TCRs among donors in an Asian-associated ancestry cluster than the approximately 670-donor mean. In a later analysis, several top co-occurrence clusters were reported to appear linked to parvovirus B19, influenza, CMV and Epstein-Barr virus. In the study, about 150 TCR beta chains were listed as associated with cytomegalovirus. In both the original and validation cohorts, the classifier was reported to diagnose cytomegalovirus status with high specificity and sensitivity. Three of the identified cytomegalovirus-associated TCR beta chains were confirmed in vitro to be specific for cytomegalovirus antigens. In a later analysis, TCR association rates were found to vary across HLA loci, with the most associated TCRs seen for DRB1 alleles and the fewest for HLA-C alleles. The cohort was sequenced for TCR beta chains only, and without alpha or paired-chain data the features that could be detected were limited. Most TCR sequences were seen in very few donors, while some public TCRs were found in many individuals. Linkage disequilibrium might explain the correlated functional status among segregating V segments, but an unknown experimental factor could not be excluded. An earlier analysis of 587 of the donors showed that most TCR beta V segments appeared in productive rearrangements either about 87% or about 30% of the time, which broadly matched IMGT annotations. The earlier analysis of 450 to 700 of the donors excluded some 16 rarely observed V segments, including chromosome 9 orphons, because counts were too low. Because the 87-base-pair reads could not distinguish some IMGT-functional V segments, including TRBV6-2 and TRBV6-3, those segments were excluded. Assigning TCR associations to individual alleles was difficult when HLA alleles, especially DR and DQ, strongly co-occurred. HLA typing was unavailable for some donors at each locus, so association tests used only the typed subset. The authors suggested that the approach could potentially be generalized to other disease states and immunological phenotypes. A later analysis found that most CMV-associated TCR beta chains appeared HLA-restricted, with HLA associations seemingly driven largely by CMV exposure. Specific HLA alleles were associated with more than 15,000 TCR beta sequences at a false discovery rate of 0.05 in a later analysis. The presence/absence analyses assumed that sequencing depth was roughly uniform across donors, and that assumption may not be true. CMV serostatus was the only immune exposure information available for the cohort.

Library generation was performed with the immunoSEQ multiplex PCR assay. For the multiplex PCR, a mixture combining 60 forward primers for TCR Vbeta segments and 13 reverse primers for TCR Jbeta segments was used. A multiplex PCR assay on genomic DNA amplified the CDR3 region of rearranged TCR beta genes. Amplified TCR beta libraries were sequenced as 87-base-pair reads on the Illumina HiSeq System. Per the authors' processing: A later analysis tallied 75 million to 95 million unique TCR beta chains across the 600 to 700 repertoires, and about 12 million of those chains were shared by two or more donors. Raw reads were error-corrected and collapsed into unique sequences with a nearest-neighbor algorithm that merged closely related sequences to remove PCR and sequencing errors. V, D and J gene segments were assigned by aligning CDR3 sequences to IMGT reference sequences. For a sequence to be retained, at least a six-nucleotide match to both a V gene segment and a J gene segment was required. A rearrangement counted as productive if the CDR3 had no stop codons and remained in frame with V and J, and every other rearrangement counted as non-productive. Following IMGT convention, CDR3 was defined as the stretch from the second conserved V-encoded cysteine to the conserved J-encoded phenylalanine. The earlier analysis of 587 of the donors excluded sequences that lacked an unambiguous match to a single V gene segment. In an earlier analysis of several hundred of the donors, V segments were called functional above 56.7% productive rearrangements and were called segregating when the between-donor standard deviation exceeded 5%. A statistical classification framework was built for diagnosing cytomegalovirus status from the catalog of TCR beta chain sequences. In a later analysis, TCR nucleotide sequences were compared against IMGT/GENE-DB human TR gene sequences so that V and J genes could be assigned. A later analysis assigned CDR3 sequences and most-parsimonious VDJ recombination scenarios with the TCRdist pipeline. A later analysis defined each TCR beta chain by its CDR3 amino acid sequence plus V-gene family, and excluded reads lacking a unique V-gene family. To address suspected cross-contamination and a sequencing artifact, a later analysis removed around 600 highly shared, low-generation-probability nucleotide sequences. A later analysis calculated a clonal expansion index for each public chain from normalized within-repertoire ranks of inferred template counts. A later analysis computed generation probabilities with a VDJ recombination model fitted to out-of-frame rearrangements, and checked the results against IGoR. In a later analysis, hypergeometric tests were used to score TCR-TCR, TCR-HLA and TCR-CMV co-occurrence, with a repertoire-size bias correction applied to TCR pairs. A later analysis estimated false discovery rates by permuting HLA or CMV assignments 20 times. In a later analysis, co-occurring TCRs were grouped using DBSCAN, with TCRdist sequence similarity added in when clustering inside HLA-allele-positive subsets. Repertoires with fewer than 30,000 or more than 120,000 public chains were left out of co-occurrence clustering, as were roughly five repertoires with anomalous nucleotide sharing. TCRdb provides this immuneACCESS table in a form limited to in-frame rearrangements. Some clones are lacking; in checked studies, under half of them reflect an unresolved V gene, and why the rest are absent is not known. V and J calls and clone size come straight from that table; D and trimming were deduced from the DNA. The sample includes approximately 150,000 clones, with roughly four fifths observed a single time. The top ten constitute around 2.4% of the sample.

The rearrangement joined TRBV5-6 to TRBJ2-1; 8 central bases correspond to TRBD1. This clonotype was sampled from a male donor in good health and CMV-seronegative. The material sequenced was PBMCs. The DNA sequence reads TGTGCCAGCAGCTTCCAGGGGGCGCTAGCTTTGGGCGAGCAGTTCTTC. Its protein product is CASSFQGALALGEQFF.